The following is a T cell receptor (beta chain) sequence with its context. The antigen it binds to is not known. No clone much larger than this one lies a single base away; base qualities are absent. This sample was included in a study of blood T cell repertoires in COVID-19 (dated by TCRdb to 2020 to 2022). Background on the whole study: Samples covering the acute and convalescent phases of COVID-19 were provided by collaborators in the United States, Italy and Spain. The prospective study material was composed of cDNA or gDNA derived from T cells, B-cell-depleted T cells, or PBMCs. HLA class I and class II types, where available, came from metadata supplied by the sample provider rather than from assay-based typing. Deeply sampled blood TCRbeta repertoires from subjects exposed to, actively infected with, or recovered from COVID-19 were included in the dataset. Samples came from the ongoing ImmuneRACE study (first 160 participants) plus 1,254 subjects from 6 global collaborators. The repertoires were released in a freely available public database meant as a resource for research on the immune response to SARS-CoV-2. A de-identified subject ID, COVID-19 status, age in years and sex were almost always included in the sample metadata.

The germline V gene (reference sequence) yields MNHEY for CDR1 and SMNVEV for CDR2. Compared with germline, V lacks 10 bases and J lacks 2 bases; bases without a gene match: 2. The CDR3 has 14 amino acids, counting the end cysteine and phenylalanine. Only the CDR3 DNA is retained, 42 bases long and in frame from the first base. The research as a whole found: The amount of clinical and demographic metadata varied by source and participant and was provided uncurated.

In Seattle, one collaborating source enrolled patients while the infection was active and tracked those patients longitudinally over the course of disease. Collaborating institutions collected whole blood in K2EDTA tubes following their own protocols. For TCRbeta analysis, collaborators shipped samples in one of three forms: frozen whole blood, isolated PBMCs, or DNA extracted from either of those sample types. The immunoSEQ Assay, a bias-controlled multiplex PCR, was used to amplify TCRbeta CDR3 regions from genomic DNA. As for the original processing: Within the assay, amplification of reference gene primers was used to estimate how many nucleated cells each sample contained. To quantify the absolute abundance of each unique TCRbeta CDR3 rearrangement, sequence reads were collapsed and filtered. For each sample, productive Simpson clonality was calculated as the square root of Simpson's diversity index over productive rearrangements. TCRdb stores this immuneACCESS table with in-frame sequences only. Part of the clones is absent; in the studies checked, under half of the shortfall reflects unresolved V genes, and no reason is known for the rest. Clonal size and the V and J genes are those of that table, whereas D and trimming came from the DNA. In this sample the table shows about 300,000 clones, 80% to 90% of which occur a single time. In total, the top ten clones hold roughly 6% of the sample.

The sequence is built from TRBV27 and TRBJ2-1; 13 central bases correspond to TRBD2. This TCR was recovered from a woman aged 50 to 60 with COVID-19, enrolled during active disease. The sequenced material came from peripheral blood. The CDR3 in this case is CATTSGRAYNEQFF. The DNA is TGTGCCACCACTAGCGGGAGGGCCTACAATGAGCAGTTCTTC.